This TCR beta chain was sequenced during a study of PD-L1 blockade in urothelial cancer. PCRs were each spiked with synthetic TCR analog templates. Measured with immunoSEQ multiplex PCR; TCRdb has only the in-frame clones, and not every one. The sample has roughly 130,000 clones; 70% to 85% are singletons. Specified time point: pretreatment peripheral blood. CDR3 length equals 14 residues. Trimming stripped 5 bases from V and 4 bases from J, with 14 bases between. Germline CDR1 is SGHTA and CDR2 is FQGNSA. This chain connects TRBV7-2 to TRBJ2-5; D possibly corresponds to TRBD1 (5 bases). This material consisted of PBMCs, taken around atezolizumab (anti-PD-L1) treatment. This clonotype was sampled from a man aged 45-60 years with urothelial cancer. CDR3 nucleotide sequence: TGTGCCAGCAGCGTCAGGGTTTTCCCAGAGACCCAGTACTTC. It codes for CASSVRVFPETQYF.